These 31 T cell receptor beta chains came from one sample sequenced in a study of T-cell reconstitution after alpha-beta-depleted transplantation in children. For TCRbeta, the library was prepared with unique molecular identifiers. TCRdb called the PCR reads again in MiXCR, with one record for every CDR3 protein. The sample holds just under 350,000 distinct CDR3 sequences, roughly 15% seen once. Here the sequenced sample was PBMCs, mostly from graft donor cells, taken 360 days after TCRalphabeta/CD19-depleted stem cell transplant. All receptors come from a male patient between 2 and 9 years old who had a stem cell transplant for acute lymphoblastic leukemia, so the T cells may come from the graft donor.

This clonotype was seen repeatedly, ten times or more. The gene calls are TRBV29-1 and TRBJ2-1, with 10 positions matching TRBD2. The CDR3 covers 17 residues. Germline CDR1 and CDR2: SQVTM and ANQGSEA. V lost 6 bases to trimming and J lost 1 base; unmatched junction nucleotides: 12. The chain's CDR3 is CSVFLAGVAFSYNEQFF. The CDR3 nucleotides are TGCAGCGTCTTCCTAGCGGGAGTTGCCTTTTCCTACAATGAGCAGTTCTTC.

At least ten counts were recorded for this clonotype. The rearrangement links TRBV29-1 to TRBJ2-7; the D gene is possibly TRBD1 (6 bases). The germline V gene has CDR1 SQVTM and CDR2 ANQGSEA. The CDR3 consists of 12 residues. V was cut by 5 bases and J by 3 bases, with 11 bases left in between. The CDR3 is CSVWGTSYEQYF. The DNA for the CDR3 is TGCAGCGTTTGGGGGACAAGCTACGAGCAGTACTTC.

This chain links TRBV12-3 or TRBV12-4 with TRBJ1-2, with no clear D. The germline V and J ends were trimmed by 7 bases and 2 bases, with 14 bases remaining between them. The CDR3 runs to 14 residues. The CDR3 region is CASTARRLNYGYTF. The CDR3, as DNA: TGTGCCAGCACTGCCAGGAGATTGAACTATGGCTACACCTTC.

In its sample, this clonotype was seen a few times. The V gene is TRBV12-3 or TRBV12-4, the J gene TRBJ2-1; D call uncertain. V was shortened by 0 bases and J by 7 bases, with 16 bases between the two germline ends. This CDR3 has 16 amino acids. CDR3 amino acids: CASSLALGMSENEQFF. The CDR3 nucleotides read TGTGCCAGCAGTTTAGCCCTCGGCATGAGTGAAAATGAGCAGTTCTTC.

The chain has TRBV2 and TRBJ2-1; TRBD1 or TRBD2 may be the D gene (5 bases each). This CDR3 region has 18 residues. V shed 2 bases and J shed 0 bases, with 17 bases lying between them. CDR1 SNHLY and CDR2 FYNNEI come from the germline V gene. The CDR3 protein is CASSEPFISDSSYNEQFF. As DNA, the CDR3 is TGTGCCAGCAGTGAACCCTTCATTAGCGACAGCTCCTACAATGAGCAGTTCTTC.

This clonotype showed up just a few times. This chain links TRBV7-8 with TRBJ2-2, with D unresolved. CDR1 is SGHVS, CDR2 FQNEAQ, per germline. Trimming took off 5 bases at V and 3 bases at J, with 10 bases between the two ends. This CDR3 is built from 14 residues. The CDR3 here is CASSEYSDTGELFF. The CDR3 region has the DNA TGTGCCAGCAGCGAATACTCGGACACCGGGGAGCTGTTTTTT.

The sample holds many counts of this clonotype. Germline is not matched at one junction end, which may reflect a read error. This sequence joins TRBV15 and TRBJ2-3, with D possibly being TRBD2 (5 bases). Germline lookup yields CDR1 LNHNV and CDR2 YYDKDF (reference sequence). The CDR3 extends over 12 amino acids. In nucleotides, the CDR3 is TGTGCCACCAGCCGAGAGCGGGATACGCAGTATTTT. It is translated as CATSRERDTQYF.

This clonotype was observed a handful of times. The V call is TRBV29-1, the J call TRBJ2-3, with 7 bases lining up with TRBD1. The CDR3 extends over 15 amino acids. Per the germline V gene, CDR1 is SQVTM and CDR2 is ANQGSEA. The trim removed 4 bases at V and 5 bases at J, leaving 12 bases unmatched. The chain's CDR3 is CSVGRQGYSGDTQYF. In DNA, the CDR3 is TGCAGCGTTGGCCGACAGGGATATAGTGGAGATACGCAGTATTTT.

This clonotype was counted many times. The V gene is TRBV12-3 or TRBV12-4, the J gene TRBJ1-5; TRBD1 aligns across 7 bases. The V gene end was trimmed by 0 bases and the J gene end by 4 bases; junction bases not matched to a gene: 3. This CDR3 region has 15 residues. The CDR3 DNA is TGTGCCAGCAGTTTAGCCGGGACAGCTAATCAGCCCCAGCATTTT. This sequence encodes CASSLAGTANQPQHF.

This clonotype was counted only a few times. The chain employs TRBV7-3 and TRBJ2-1, with 9 bases matching TRBD1. CDR3 length equals 14 residues. J gave up 7 bases and V 5 bases, and 6 bases lay outside the gene matches. Germline values: CDR1 SGHTA, CDR2 FQGTGA. The CDR3 DNA reads TGTGCCAGCAGCCTACAGGGGGCTACGAATGAGCAGTTCTTC. Amino acid sequence: CASSLQGATNEQFF.

This clonotype turned up a few times. V gene TRBV10-2 combines with J gene TRBJ2-7; the match to TRBD1 covers 8 bases. V shed 6 bases, J shed 4 bases, and the junction held 11 bases outside the gene matches. CDR3 length equals 15 residues. Germline CDR1 reads WSHSY; CDR2 reads SAAADI. The CDR3 DNA is TGCGCCAGCAGGCAAGGGACAGGCCAGGGGTACGAGCAGTACTTC. It encodes CASRQGTGQGYEQYF.

This clonotype was seen a handful of times. The CDR3 DNA sequence: TGTGCCAGCAGCCAAGCGCTAGCGGGAGATCGAGAGACCCAGTACTTC. It codes for CASSQALAGDRETQYF. The gene calls are TRBV4-2 and TRBJ2-5, with TRBD2 matching 10 bases. Trimming cost V 1 base and J 4 bases; bases outside gene matches: 6. CDR1 is LGHNA, CDR2 YNFKEQ, per germline. This CDR3 contains 16 residues.

Ten or more counts support this clonotype. This sequence joins TRBV7-2 and TRBJ2-5; TRBD2 matches at 7 bases. J lost 4 bases, V lost 2 bases, and 13 bases had no gene match. CDR1 and CDR2 (germline): SGHTA, FQGNSA. This CDR3 is 17 amino acids long. CDR3 region: CASSLRSGPGGAETQYF. CDR3 coding DNA: TGTGCCAGCAGCTTACGGTCCGGGCCGGGAGGTGCAGAGACCCAGTACTTC.

This clonotype was seen a handful of times. The J gene is TRBJ2-7, the V gene TRBV18; weak D call: TRBD2 (6 bases). Germline CDR1 reads KGHSH; CDR2 reads LQKENI. This CDR3 has 14 residues. V shed 2 bases and J shed 4 bases, with 12 bases lying between them. CDR3 amino acids: CASSPRRDEYEQYF. The CDR3 DNA follows: TGTGCCAGCTCACCAAGGCGGGATGAGTACGAGCAGTACTTC.

Many counts were recorded for this clonotype. This rearrangement joins TRBV12-3 or TRBV12-4 to TRBJ1-4; D may be TRBD1 (5 bases). The CDR3 consists of 13 residues. The germline V and J ends were trimmed by 3 bases and 7 bases, with 9 bases remaining between them. CDR3 DNA: TGTGCCAGCAGTTTTCGGGGGAGTGAAAAACTGTTTTTT. Protein: CASSFRGSEKLFF.

This clonotype was seen more than once but under ten times. The V gene is TRBV6-5, the J gene TRBJ2-2; possibly TRBD1 or TRBD2 for D (6 bases each). From germline, CDR1 is MNHEY and CDR2 SVGAGI. V shed 3 bases and J shed 3 bases, with 17 bases lying between them. The CDR3 sequence is 17 residues long. CDR3 nucleotide sequence: TGTGCCAGCAGTTATTTGGGGGGCAGGGCGGACACCGGGGAGCTGTTTTTT. Protein: CASSYLGGRADTGELFF.

This clonotype was recorded a few times. The CDR3 region has the DNA TGTGCCAGCAGCGCCAAGGGCGGGACGGAGCAGTTCTTC. Translated, it gives CASSAKGGTEQFF. The V call is TRBV7-6, the J call TRBJ2-1; perhaps TRBD2 as D (6 bases). Deletions cut 5 bases from V and 10 bases from J, with 15 bases between. Germline V gene lookup returns CDR1 SGHVS and CDR2 FNYEAQ. This CDR3 spans 13 amino acids.

Only a few counts were recorded for this clonotype. This rearrangement joins TRBV20-1 to TRBJ2-7; D gene ambiguous. V lost 1 base, J lost 3 bases, and 10 bases lay in between. Per the germline V gene, CDR1 is DFQATT and CDR2 is SNEGSKA (reference sequence). This CDR3 comprises 13 residues. The CDR3 DNA reads TGCAGTGCTAGAGGGTGGACCCTCTACGAGCAGTACTTC. Amino acids: CSARGWTLYEQYF.

V is TRBV24-1 and J is TRBJ2-3; D gene uncertain. V lost 3 bases and J 2 bases, leaving 2 bases between the germline ends. This CDR3 comprises 12 residues. Per the germline V gene, CDR1 is KGHDR and CDR2 is SFDVKD. The CDR3 reads CATSDHTDTQYF. The CDR3 region has the DNA TGTGCCACCAGTGATCACACAGATACGCAGTATTTT.

Note on this clonotype: Since a much larger clone is just one base distant, this may be a read error. The J gene is TRBJ2-7, the V gene TRBV29-1; possibly TRBD1 for D (7 bases). This CDR3 has 15 residues. Germline V gene lookup returns CDR1 SQVTM and CDR2 ANQGSEA. The CDR3, as DNA: TGCGGCGTTGAAGATCGGAGGGGGCCCCTATACGAGCAGTACTTC. Protein product: CGVEDRRGPLYEQYF.

This clonotype was recorded a few times. V usage is TRBV20-1 and J usage is TRBJ2-7, with D maybe TRBD1 (6 bases). CDR3 length: 16 amino acids. The V gene lost 7 bases and the J gene lost 1 base, with 23 bases spanning the gap. Germline CDR1 and CDR2: DFQATT and SNEGSKA (reference sequence). The CDR3 region is CSVPPTWTEGSYEQYF. CDR3 DNA: TGCAGTGTTCCCCCGACTTGGACAGAGGGGTCCTACGAGCAGTACTTC.

The J gene is TRBJ1-5, the V gene TRBV27; weak D call: TRBD1 (5 bases). Germline lookup yields CDR1 MNHEY and CDR2 SMNVEV (reference sequence). This CDR3 spans 15 amino acids. V lost 2 bases and J 0 bases, leaving 8 bases between the germline ends. In DNA, the CDR3 is TGTGCCAGCAGTTTAGTGGGGCATAGCAATCAGCCCCAGCATTTT. Amino acid sequence: CASSLVGHSNQPQHF.

The chain uses TRBV6-6 and TRBJ2-7, with D maybe TRBD1 (6 bases). There are 15 residues in the CDR3. Trimming stripped 6 bases from V and 2 bases from J, with 17 bases between. The germline V gene has CDR1 MNHNY and CDR2 SVGAGI (reference sequence). Here the CDR3 reads CASSSDWGPAYEQYF. The CDR3 region has the DNA TGTGCCAGCAGCTCGGACTGGGGGCCGGCCTACGAGCAGTACTTC.

This clonotype was seen at least ten times. J is TRBJ2-1 and V is TRBV29-1; D remains unclear. The germline V gene encodes CDR1 SQVTM and CDR2 ANQGSEA. With 0 bases removed from V and 3 bases from J, the gap between germline ends came to 15 bases. The CDR3 has 16 amino acids. In DNA form, the CDR3 reads TGCAGCGTTGAAGAATTATGGACCTCGTTCTACAATGAGCAGTTCTTC. Translation: CSVEELWTSFYNEQFF.

This chain links TRBV21-1 with TRBJ2-7. TRBV21-1 represents a pseudogene. CDR3 length: 15 residues. This CDR3 reads CASSKGQMGSYEQYF. In DNA, the CDR3 is TGTGCCAGCAGCAAAGGTCAGATGGGAAGCTACGAGCAGTACTTC.

This clonotype appeared a few times. CDR3 in DNA: TGTGCCAGCAGCGCTATCCTCGGTGCCCCCTACGAGCAGTACTTC. This gives the protein CASSAILGAPYEQYF. The chain employs TRBV7-9 and TRBJ2-7; D is ambiguous. V lost 5 bases and J lost 2, with 16 bases in between. This CDR3 is built from 15 residues. CDR1 is SEHNR and CDR2 is FQNEAQ in the germline V gene (reference sequence).

The rearrangement uses TRBV7-2 and TRBJ2-3, with D possibly TRBD2 on 6 matching bases. Germline CDR1 reads SGHTA; CDR2 reads FQGNSA. The CDR3 length is 15 residues. The V end was cut by 1 base, the J end by 2 bases, with 10 bases between. Here the CDR3 DNA reads TGTGCCAGCAGCTTAGGGGGACTCACCACAGATACGCAGTATTTT. It yields the protein CASSLGGLTTDTQYF.

In its sample, this clonotype was seen a few times. This chain links TRBV6-5 with TRBJ2-1, with D uncertain. In germline, CDR1 is MNHEY, CDR2 SVGAGI. The CDR3 contains 13 residues. The V gene lost 2 bases and the J gene lost 9 bases, with 11 bases spanning the gap. The CDR3 region has the DNA TGTGCCAGCAGTTACGCGGTTTTAGGTGAGCAGTTCTTC. It encodes CASSYAVLGEQFF.

The genes are TRBV2 and TRBJ1-2; tentatively, D is TRBD1 (5 bases). The CDR3 spans 12 residues. The germline gives CDR1 SNHLY, CDR2 FYNNEI. V lost 4 bases, J lost 11 bases, and 14 bases lay in between. CDR3 sequence: CASSVDQGLYTF. The CDR3 DNA reads TGTGCCAGCAGTGTTGATCAGGGTCTTTACACCTTC.

The rearrangement links TRBV4-2 to TRBJ2-2, with D unresolved. Germline assignment: CDR1 LGHNA and CDR2 YNFKEQ. The CDR3 loop spans 14 amino acids. V lost 4 bases and J 6 bases, leaving 12 bases between the germline ends. The CDR3: CASSPRSLAGELFF. In nucleotides, the CDR3 is TGTGCCAGCAGCCCCCGTTCTCTGGCCGGGGAGCTGTTTTTT.

This clonotype was seen many times. This sequence joins TRBV5-1 and TRBJ1-5; perhaps TRBD1 as D (6 bases). The CDR3 has 15 residues. Germline CDR1 and CDR2: SGHRS and YFSETQ. Trimming shortened V by 0 bases and J by 4 bases, and 11 bases separated the two germline ends. The CDR3 here is CASSLDPGQNQPQHF. CDR3 bases: TGCGCCAGCAGCTTGGATCCGGGACAAAATCAGCCCCAGCATTTT.